Listed below are T cell receptor beta chains from one sample, sequenced in a study of blood T cell repertoires in COVID-19. The protocol was immunoSEQ multiplex PCR, while the TCRdb copy is restricted to in-frame clones and leaves out a portion. The sample consists of roughly 130,000 clones, 70% to 80% of them appearing once. Sequenced input: peripheral blood. These TCRs come from a man aged 45-65 years with acute or convalescent COVID-19. The CDR3 runs from the conserved cysteine through the conserved F or W.

J gene: TRBJ1-4
V gene: TRBV6-6
CDR3 protein: CASRDTTRGEKLFF

J gene: TRBJ2-1
V gene: TRBV6-6
CDR3 protein: CASSHTGVISNNEQFF

J gene: TRBJ1-3
V gene: TRBV30
CDR3 protein: CAWTAVTGNTIYF

J gene: TRBJ1-1
V gene: TRBV16
CDR3 protein: CASSPPTGVNTEAFF

J gene: TRBJ2-5
V gene: TRBV18
CDR3 protein: CASSPGHQETQYF

J gene: TRBJ1-6
V gene: TRBV5-1
CDR3 protein: CASSTGPSSYNSPLHF

J gene: TRBJ2-3
V gene: TRBV7-2
CDR3 protein: CASSLTLAQTDTQYF

J gene: TRBJ1-2
V gene: TRBV11-2
CDR3 protein: CASSLDSLYGYTF

J gene: TRBJ2-6
V gene: TRBV10-3
CDR3 protein: CAIGTGGSGANVLTF

J gene: TRBJ2-3
V gene: TRBV24-1
CDR3 protein: CATSDPGLAGFGADTQYF

J gene: TRBJ1-3
V gene: TRBV27
CDR3 protein: CASAATGLAGNTIYF

J gene: TRBJ2-7
V gene: TRBV5-1
CDR3 protein: CASKENAGTYEQYF

J gene: TRBJ2-1
V gene: TRBV18
CDR3 protein: CASSPGANEQFF

J gene: TRBJ1-6
V gene: TRBV2
CDR3 protein: CASSESTASNSPLHF

J gene: TRBJ2-2
V gene: TRBV29-1
CDR3 protein: CSVGQVVNTGELFF

J gene: TRBJ1-2
V gene: TRBV6-1
CDR3 protein: CASSEGGDVGYTF

J gene: TRBJ2-3
V gene: TRBV19
CDR3 protein: CASSIGGGPTDTQYF

J gene: TRBJ2-3
V gene: TRBV7-2
CDR3 protein: CASSLAVGQGFKYF

J gene: TRBJ2-4
V gene: TRBV7-9
CDR3 protein: CASSQGQGMRNIQYF

J gene: TRBJ1-4
V gene: TRBV5-1
CDR3 protein: CASSLAGDEKLFF

J gene: TRBJ1-6
V gene: TRBV21-1
CDR3 protein: CASSGGETMVNSPLHF

J gene: TRBJ2-7
V gene: TRBV27
CDR3 protein: CASSFGTQQYF

J gene: TRBJ1-2
V gene: TRBV19
CDR3 protein: CASSLPGFGLYGYTF

J gene: TRBJ1-2
V gene: TRBV27
CDR3 protein: CASSLSGPGVYGYTF

J gene: TRBJ1-6
V gene: TRBV5-4
CDR3 protein: CASSLNVDSPLHF

J gene: TRBJ2-3
V gene: TRBV7-6
CDR3 protein: CASSLGQAGFTDTQYF

J gene: TRBJ2-1
V gene: TRBV24-1
CDR3 protein: CATSDLTENNEQFF

J gene: TRBJ1-4
V gene: TRBV10-2
CDR3 protein: CATRTGDNEKLFF

J gene: TRBJ2-5
V gene: TRBV19
CDR3 protein: CASSRGQRETQYF

J gene: TRBJ2-3
V gene: TRBV5-1
CDR3 protein: CASGLAGGPFDTQYF

J gene: TRBJ2-2
V gene: TRBV6-2/TRBV6-3
CDR3 protein: CASSLTAGTGSTGELFF

J gene: TRBJ1-1
V gene: TRBV15
CDR3 protein: CATSKARDRAMSGTEAFF

J gene: TRBJ1-1
V gene: TRBV12-3/TRBV12-4
CDR3 protein: CASSLERNTEAFF

J gene: TRBJ2-3
V gene: TRBV30
CDR3 protein: CAWNSAGGPTDTQYF

J gene: TRBJ1-5
V gene: TRBV6-5
CDR3 protein: CASSGQGSQPQHF

J gene: TRBJ1-6
V gene: TRBV5-8
CDR3 protein: CASSLGQGGSPLHF

J gene: TRBJ1-1
V gene: TRBV14
CDR3 protein: CASSQDLSYLEAFF

J gene: TRBJ2-3
V gene: TRBV19
CDR3 protein: CASSRGGVDTQYF

J gene: TRBJ1-1
V gene: TRBV19
CDR3 protein: CASSVDRASEAFF